These 14 T cell receptor beta chains came from one sample sequenced in a study of fetal regulatory T cell absence and autoimmunity. Some clones are missing from TCRdb's copy, which holds only in-frame ones; the method was immunoSEQ multiplex PCR. The sample comprises more than 85,000 clones, roughly 78% of which are singletons, and 2% rests with the top ten. The sequenced sample consisted of pancreas tissue. The source of these receptors is a male donor with IPEX syndrome.

V gene TRBV15 combines with J gene TRBJ2-3, with 14 positions matching TRBD2. Trimming took 5 bases from V and 6 from J; bases not matched to a gene: 7. CDR3 size: 16 residues. Germline V gene lookup returns CDR1 LNHNV and CDR2 YYDKDF (reference sequence). The DNA of the CDR3 is TGTGCCACCAGCTTCGGACTAGCGGGGGGTTTCGATACGCAGTATTTT. It translates to CATSFGLAGGFDTQYF. Complete variable domain (other parts from reference TRBV15 and TRBJ2-3): DAMVIQNPRYQVTQFGKPVTLSCSQTLNHNVMYWYQQKSSQAPKLLFHYYDKDFNNEADTPDNFQSRRPNTSFCFLDIRSPGLGDTAMYLCATSFGLAGGFDTQYFGPGTRLTVL.

The rearrangement joins TRBV18 to TRBJ2-3; tentative D call: TRBD2 (6 bases). Trimming stripped 4 bases from V and 0 bases from J, with 14 bases between. This CDR3 comprises 16 residues. Germline loops: CDR1 KGHSH, CDR2 LQKENI. CDR3 sequence (DNA): TGTGCCAGCTCACGGATAGCGGCCCTTAGCACAGATACGCAGTATTTT. The encoded protein is CASSRIAALSTDTQYF.

This sequence joins TRBV9 and TRBJ2-2, with 9 bases that match TRBD2. This CDR3 has 16 amino acids. The V segment lost 1 base and the J segment 0 bases; nucleotides outside the gene matches: 1. The germline V gene encodes CDR1 SGDLS and CDR2 YYNGEE. The CDR3 DNA is TGTGCCAGCAGCGTACCTAGCGGGGCGAACACCGGGGAGCTGTTTTTT. It yields the protein CASSVPSGANTGELFF.

The chain links TRBV5-4 to TRBJ2-3, with 10 bases fitting TRBD2. V was pared by 4 bases and J by 2 bases, with 10 bases of the junction left unmatched. Germline CDR1 reads SGHNT; CDR2 reads YYREEE (reference sequence). The CDR3 has 17 amino acids. Written as DNA, the CDR3 is TGTGCCAGCAGCCCTTTCTCTAGCGGGGGTTACACAGATACGCAGTATTTT. The encoded protein is CASSPFSSGGYTDTQYF.

The V call is TRBV18, the J call TRBJ1-3, with a possible D match to TRBD1 (6 bases). This CDR3 is 17 amino acids long. V lost 2 bases to trimming and J lost 0 bases, with 14 bases between them. Germline V CDR1 and CDR2: KGHSH, LQKENI. In nucleotides, the CDR3 is TGTGCCAGCTCACCAAGGGAGGGGGTCCCCTCTGGAAACACCATATATTTT. This codes for CASSPREGVPSGNTIYF.

The chain couples TRBV11-2 to TRBJ2-7; 14 bases agree with TRBD2. The CDR3 loop spans 17 amino acids. V lost 6 bases to trimming and J lost 5 bases; unmatched junction nucleotides: 12. The germline V gene has CDR1 SGHAT and CDR2 FQNNGV. The CDR3 loop is CASSTTSPGLAGDEQYF. CDR3 sequence (DNA): TGTGCCAGCAGTACCACATCACCGGGACTAGCGGGAGACGAGCAGTACTTC.

CDR3 region: CASSKASSGNTIYF. CDR3 DNA sequence: TGTGCCAGCAGCAAAGCCTCCTCTGGAAACACCATATATTTT. The chain combines TRBV2 with TRBJ1-3; D is undetermined. Trimming removed 6 bases from V and 0 bases from J, with 9 bases in between. Germline CDR1 SNHLY, CDR2 FYNNEI. This CDR3 region has 14 residues.

The V gene is TRBV27, the J gene TRBJ2-7, with D possibly matching TRBD2 (6 bases). Germline values: CDR1 MNHEY, CDR2 SMNVEV (reference sequence). Trimming shortened V by 4 bases and J by 0 bases, and 10 bases separated the two germline ends. The CDR3 runs to 14 residues. The chain's CDR3 is CASSSLASSYEQYF. The CDR3, as DNA: TGTGCCAGCAGTTCTCTAGCGTCCTCCTACGAGCAGTACTTC.

This chain joins TRBV19 and TRBJ1-5, with no clear D. This CDR3 has 16 amino acids. Trimming stripped 9 bases from V and 9 bases from J, with 27 bases between. CDR1 is LNHDA and CDR2 is SQIVND in the germline V gene (reference sequence). CDR3 in amino acids: CASSASEDFRYWPQHF. Here the CDR3 DNA reads TGTGCCAGCTCTGCTTCCGAGGACTTCCGTTATTGGCCCCAGCATTTT.

The rearrangement links TRBV5-1 to TRBJ2-7; unclear D gene. The germline gives CDR1 SGHRS, CDR2 YFSETQ. The CDR3 consists of 14 residues. Deletions cut 3 bases from V and 2 bases from J, with 12 bases between. The DNA for the CDR3 is TGCGCCAGCAGCTCAGGCAGGTACGCCTACGAGCAGTACTTC. This gives the protein CASSSGRYAYEQYF.

This rearrangement joins TRBV5-5 to TRBJ2-7; a possible D gene is TRBD2 (6 bases). The ends were cut back, 2 bases at V and 1 base at J, with 10 bases in the middle. Germline CDR1 SGHKS, CDR2 YYEKEE (reference sequence). CDR3 length: 14 amino acids. The CDR3 spells CASSFGTGSYEQYF. The CDR3 DNA reads as TGTGCCAGCAGCTTCGGGACTGGATCCTACGAGCAGTACTTC.

This clone was recorded once. The V and J genes are TRBV7-2 and TRBJ2-3; a weak D match, TRBD1 (6 bases). The CDR3 contains 15 residues. CDR1 and CDR2 from the germline V gene are SGHTA and FQGNSA. The V and J ends lost 5 bases and 2 bases respectively, with 14 bases between them. The CDR3, as DNA: TGTGCCAGCAGCATGGACAGCCCCTTCACAGATACGCAGTATTTT. It yields the protein CASSMDSPFTDTQYF.

This clone was counted a few times. The same CDR3 is also encoded by other DNA sequences in this sample. The chain couples TRBV7-2 to TRBJ2-5; the D is unclear. In germline, CDR1 is SGHTA, CDR2 FQGNSA. This CDR3 region has 11 residues. Trimming took 0 bases from V and 5 from J, leaving 1 base between them. The CDR3 region has the DNA TGTGCCAGCAGCTTAGCTGAGACCCAGTACTTC. It specifies CASSLAETQYF.

This chain connects TRBV7-9 to TRBJ2-7; possible D gene TRBD2, 5 bases. This CDR3 comprises 15 residues. V was cut by 4 bases and J by 1 base, with 14 bases left in between. Germline CDR1 SEHNR, CDR2 FQNEAQ (reference sequence). The CDR3 loop is CASSSDLRGSYEQYF. The CDR3 nucleotides read TGTGCCAGCAGCTCTGATCTGCGAGGGTCCTACGAGCAGTACTTC. Based on the CDR3 plus reference TRBV7-9 and TRBJ2-7, the full variable domain is DTGVSQNPRHKITKRGQNVTFRCDPISEHNRLYWYRQTLGQGPEFLTYFQNEAQLEKSRLLSDRFSAERPKGSFSTLEIQRTEQGDSAMYLCASSSDLRGSYEQYFGPGTRLTVT.